This T cell receptor beta chain was captured in a study of T cell repertoires in cytomegalovirus infection. Across the study: Based on public TCR beta signatures, there were indications of CMV infection and of a matching HLA type. General observations from the study: CMV-specific TCR beta clonotypes restricted by HLA-C were the ones dominating the ex vivo response. Summed frequency of public TCR beta families distinguished CMV carriers with the relevant HLA.

Points on this clonotype: Antigen: not known.

Via MiXCR, TCRdb re-called the reads, giving one row per CDR3 protein. The sample lists 450,000 to 600,000 distinct CDR3 sequences, roughly 34% seen once, with 15% to 20% in the top ten. The junction had 4 bases not matched to a gene; V was cut back by 5 bases and J by 1 base. CDR1 and CDR2 (germline): MNHEY, SVGAGI. The CDR3 spans 14 residues. The chain joins TRBV6-5 to TRBJ2-7; 8 nucleotides align to TRBD2. The sequence was obtained from a human donor in good health (CMV status not recorded). Some clones in this sample may be carry-over from other donors' samples. The input for sequencing was cultured PBMCs, taken from culture after CMV antigen stimulation. The CDR3 protein is CASSTLAGSYEQYF. In nucleotides, the CDR3 is TGTGCCAGCAGTACTCTAGCGGGTTCCTACGAGCAGTACTTC.